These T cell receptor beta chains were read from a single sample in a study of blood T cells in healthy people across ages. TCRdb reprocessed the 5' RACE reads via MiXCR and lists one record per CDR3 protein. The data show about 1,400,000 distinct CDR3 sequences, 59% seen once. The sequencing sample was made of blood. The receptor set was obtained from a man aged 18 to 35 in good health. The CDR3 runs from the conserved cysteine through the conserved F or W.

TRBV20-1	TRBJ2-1	CSATRSTSGRAYNEQFF
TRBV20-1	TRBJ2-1	CSAPQARENSYNEQFF
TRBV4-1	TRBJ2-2	CASSQGLAGRGELFF
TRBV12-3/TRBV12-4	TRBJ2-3	CASSLATGGDTQYF
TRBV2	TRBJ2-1	CATSLRGLSVNEQFF
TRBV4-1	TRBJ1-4	CASSQVGGREKLFF
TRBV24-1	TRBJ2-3	CATESNRGTDTQYF
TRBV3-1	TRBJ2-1	CASSQDRLKSAYNEQFF
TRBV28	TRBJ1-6	CASTQSSYNSPLHF
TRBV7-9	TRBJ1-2	CASSYTDYGYTF
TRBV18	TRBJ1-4	CASSPDRGNEKLFF
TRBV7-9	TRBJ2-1	CASSRLREGLYNEQFF
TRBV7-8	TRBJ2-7	CASSGIFPYEQYF
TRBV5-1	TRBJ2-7	CASSLESSHEQYF
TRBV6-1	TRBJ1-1	CASLVGGMNTEAFF
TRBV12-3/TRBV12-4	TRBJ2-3	CASTHYGGGNTQYF
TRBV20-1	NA	CSAHREDHEQYF
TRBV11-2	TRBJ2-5	CASIRLVGEETQYF
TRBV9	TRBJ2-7	CASSVAGGLAYEQYF
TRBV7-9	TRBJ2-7	CASRPYGEQYF
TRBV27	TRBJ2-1	CASSHRDRGRNEQFF
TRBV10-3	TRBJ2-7	CAISESASGTYEQYF
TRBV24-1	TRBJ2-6	CATSDDPTLVGANVLTF
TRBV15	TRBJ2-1	CATSRNIQDFNEQFF
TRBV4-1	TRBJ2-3	CASSHERQDTQYF
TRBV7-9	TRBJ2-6	CASSFSRGGANVLTF
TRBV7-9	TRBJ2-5	CASSLRASGVGETQYF
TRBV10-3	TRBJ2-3	CAISDRTSGDPPGTQYF
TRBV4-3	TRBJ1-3	CASSPFSGLAGNTIYF
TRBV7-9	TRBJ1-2	CASSRQGGYGYTF